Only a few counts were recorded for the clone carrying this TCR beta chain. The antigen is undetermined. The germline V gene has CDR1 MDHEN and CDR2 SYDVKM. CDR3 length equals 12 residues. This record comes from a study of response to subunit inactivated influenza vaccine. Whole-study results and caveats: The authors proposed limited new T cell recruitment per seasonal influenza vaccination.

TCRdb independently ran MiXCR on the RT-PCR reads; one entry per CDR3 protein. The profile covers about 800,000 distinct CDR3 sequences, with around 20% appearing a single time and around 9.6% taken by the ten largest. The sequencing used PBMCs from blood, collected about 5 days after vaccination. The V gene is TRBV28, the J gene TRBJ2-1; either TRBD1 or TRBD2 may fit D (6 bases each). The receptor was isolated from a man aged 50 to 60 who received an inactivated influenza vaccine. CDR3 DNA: TGTGCTGTGGAGGGGGCCTACAATGAGCAGTTCTTC. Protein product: CAVEGAYNEQFF.